Presented here are 3 T cell receptor beta chains from one specimen sequenced in a study of shared clonotypes between healthy human individuals. Using immunoSEQ multiplex PCR, the repertoire was profiled, and TCRdb retains in-frame clones only, with some absent. The table has around 1.1 million clones, 60% to 80% seen once. The specimen was memory CD4+ T cells from PBMCs. Stated subset: CD45RA-negative fraction. The receptor source for this set is a man younger than 35 in good health. Some clones in this sample may be carry-over from other donors' samples.

The V and J genes are TRBV6-1 and TRBJ2-7; 9 bases agree with TRBD1. With 5 bases clipped from V and 5 bases from J, the junction kept 7 bases outside the gene matches. The CDR3 has 14 amino acids. Germline V gene data show CDR1 as MNHNS and CDR2 as SASEGT. This chain's CDR3 is CASSSQGQGHEQYF. The CDR3 DNA sequence: TGTGCCAGCAGTTCCCAGGGACAGGGCCACGAGCAGTACTTC.

V and J are TRBV9 and TRBJ2-3, with TRBD2 as a possible D gene (5 bases). The CDR3 covers 14 residues. Trimming cost V 0 bases and J 4 bases, with 9 bases left between them. Germline values: CDR1 SGDLS, CDR2 YYNGEE. The CDR3 region has the DNA TGTGCCAGCAGCGTAGCGGGAATAGCAGATACGCAGTATTTT. Translated, it gives CASSVAGIADTQYF.

For this clone: Other DNA sequences in the sample encode the same CDR3. This chain joins TRBV5-4 and TRBJ2-5; D gene unclear. The CDR3 length is 12 residues. The germline V and J ends were trimmed by 0 bases and 4 bases, with 4 bases remaining between them. Germline lookup yields CDR1 SGHNT and CDR2 YYREEE (reference sequence). The chain's CDR3 is CASSLASETQYF. Written as DNA, the CDR3 is TGTGCCAGCAGCTTGGCCTCAGAGACCCAGTACTTC.